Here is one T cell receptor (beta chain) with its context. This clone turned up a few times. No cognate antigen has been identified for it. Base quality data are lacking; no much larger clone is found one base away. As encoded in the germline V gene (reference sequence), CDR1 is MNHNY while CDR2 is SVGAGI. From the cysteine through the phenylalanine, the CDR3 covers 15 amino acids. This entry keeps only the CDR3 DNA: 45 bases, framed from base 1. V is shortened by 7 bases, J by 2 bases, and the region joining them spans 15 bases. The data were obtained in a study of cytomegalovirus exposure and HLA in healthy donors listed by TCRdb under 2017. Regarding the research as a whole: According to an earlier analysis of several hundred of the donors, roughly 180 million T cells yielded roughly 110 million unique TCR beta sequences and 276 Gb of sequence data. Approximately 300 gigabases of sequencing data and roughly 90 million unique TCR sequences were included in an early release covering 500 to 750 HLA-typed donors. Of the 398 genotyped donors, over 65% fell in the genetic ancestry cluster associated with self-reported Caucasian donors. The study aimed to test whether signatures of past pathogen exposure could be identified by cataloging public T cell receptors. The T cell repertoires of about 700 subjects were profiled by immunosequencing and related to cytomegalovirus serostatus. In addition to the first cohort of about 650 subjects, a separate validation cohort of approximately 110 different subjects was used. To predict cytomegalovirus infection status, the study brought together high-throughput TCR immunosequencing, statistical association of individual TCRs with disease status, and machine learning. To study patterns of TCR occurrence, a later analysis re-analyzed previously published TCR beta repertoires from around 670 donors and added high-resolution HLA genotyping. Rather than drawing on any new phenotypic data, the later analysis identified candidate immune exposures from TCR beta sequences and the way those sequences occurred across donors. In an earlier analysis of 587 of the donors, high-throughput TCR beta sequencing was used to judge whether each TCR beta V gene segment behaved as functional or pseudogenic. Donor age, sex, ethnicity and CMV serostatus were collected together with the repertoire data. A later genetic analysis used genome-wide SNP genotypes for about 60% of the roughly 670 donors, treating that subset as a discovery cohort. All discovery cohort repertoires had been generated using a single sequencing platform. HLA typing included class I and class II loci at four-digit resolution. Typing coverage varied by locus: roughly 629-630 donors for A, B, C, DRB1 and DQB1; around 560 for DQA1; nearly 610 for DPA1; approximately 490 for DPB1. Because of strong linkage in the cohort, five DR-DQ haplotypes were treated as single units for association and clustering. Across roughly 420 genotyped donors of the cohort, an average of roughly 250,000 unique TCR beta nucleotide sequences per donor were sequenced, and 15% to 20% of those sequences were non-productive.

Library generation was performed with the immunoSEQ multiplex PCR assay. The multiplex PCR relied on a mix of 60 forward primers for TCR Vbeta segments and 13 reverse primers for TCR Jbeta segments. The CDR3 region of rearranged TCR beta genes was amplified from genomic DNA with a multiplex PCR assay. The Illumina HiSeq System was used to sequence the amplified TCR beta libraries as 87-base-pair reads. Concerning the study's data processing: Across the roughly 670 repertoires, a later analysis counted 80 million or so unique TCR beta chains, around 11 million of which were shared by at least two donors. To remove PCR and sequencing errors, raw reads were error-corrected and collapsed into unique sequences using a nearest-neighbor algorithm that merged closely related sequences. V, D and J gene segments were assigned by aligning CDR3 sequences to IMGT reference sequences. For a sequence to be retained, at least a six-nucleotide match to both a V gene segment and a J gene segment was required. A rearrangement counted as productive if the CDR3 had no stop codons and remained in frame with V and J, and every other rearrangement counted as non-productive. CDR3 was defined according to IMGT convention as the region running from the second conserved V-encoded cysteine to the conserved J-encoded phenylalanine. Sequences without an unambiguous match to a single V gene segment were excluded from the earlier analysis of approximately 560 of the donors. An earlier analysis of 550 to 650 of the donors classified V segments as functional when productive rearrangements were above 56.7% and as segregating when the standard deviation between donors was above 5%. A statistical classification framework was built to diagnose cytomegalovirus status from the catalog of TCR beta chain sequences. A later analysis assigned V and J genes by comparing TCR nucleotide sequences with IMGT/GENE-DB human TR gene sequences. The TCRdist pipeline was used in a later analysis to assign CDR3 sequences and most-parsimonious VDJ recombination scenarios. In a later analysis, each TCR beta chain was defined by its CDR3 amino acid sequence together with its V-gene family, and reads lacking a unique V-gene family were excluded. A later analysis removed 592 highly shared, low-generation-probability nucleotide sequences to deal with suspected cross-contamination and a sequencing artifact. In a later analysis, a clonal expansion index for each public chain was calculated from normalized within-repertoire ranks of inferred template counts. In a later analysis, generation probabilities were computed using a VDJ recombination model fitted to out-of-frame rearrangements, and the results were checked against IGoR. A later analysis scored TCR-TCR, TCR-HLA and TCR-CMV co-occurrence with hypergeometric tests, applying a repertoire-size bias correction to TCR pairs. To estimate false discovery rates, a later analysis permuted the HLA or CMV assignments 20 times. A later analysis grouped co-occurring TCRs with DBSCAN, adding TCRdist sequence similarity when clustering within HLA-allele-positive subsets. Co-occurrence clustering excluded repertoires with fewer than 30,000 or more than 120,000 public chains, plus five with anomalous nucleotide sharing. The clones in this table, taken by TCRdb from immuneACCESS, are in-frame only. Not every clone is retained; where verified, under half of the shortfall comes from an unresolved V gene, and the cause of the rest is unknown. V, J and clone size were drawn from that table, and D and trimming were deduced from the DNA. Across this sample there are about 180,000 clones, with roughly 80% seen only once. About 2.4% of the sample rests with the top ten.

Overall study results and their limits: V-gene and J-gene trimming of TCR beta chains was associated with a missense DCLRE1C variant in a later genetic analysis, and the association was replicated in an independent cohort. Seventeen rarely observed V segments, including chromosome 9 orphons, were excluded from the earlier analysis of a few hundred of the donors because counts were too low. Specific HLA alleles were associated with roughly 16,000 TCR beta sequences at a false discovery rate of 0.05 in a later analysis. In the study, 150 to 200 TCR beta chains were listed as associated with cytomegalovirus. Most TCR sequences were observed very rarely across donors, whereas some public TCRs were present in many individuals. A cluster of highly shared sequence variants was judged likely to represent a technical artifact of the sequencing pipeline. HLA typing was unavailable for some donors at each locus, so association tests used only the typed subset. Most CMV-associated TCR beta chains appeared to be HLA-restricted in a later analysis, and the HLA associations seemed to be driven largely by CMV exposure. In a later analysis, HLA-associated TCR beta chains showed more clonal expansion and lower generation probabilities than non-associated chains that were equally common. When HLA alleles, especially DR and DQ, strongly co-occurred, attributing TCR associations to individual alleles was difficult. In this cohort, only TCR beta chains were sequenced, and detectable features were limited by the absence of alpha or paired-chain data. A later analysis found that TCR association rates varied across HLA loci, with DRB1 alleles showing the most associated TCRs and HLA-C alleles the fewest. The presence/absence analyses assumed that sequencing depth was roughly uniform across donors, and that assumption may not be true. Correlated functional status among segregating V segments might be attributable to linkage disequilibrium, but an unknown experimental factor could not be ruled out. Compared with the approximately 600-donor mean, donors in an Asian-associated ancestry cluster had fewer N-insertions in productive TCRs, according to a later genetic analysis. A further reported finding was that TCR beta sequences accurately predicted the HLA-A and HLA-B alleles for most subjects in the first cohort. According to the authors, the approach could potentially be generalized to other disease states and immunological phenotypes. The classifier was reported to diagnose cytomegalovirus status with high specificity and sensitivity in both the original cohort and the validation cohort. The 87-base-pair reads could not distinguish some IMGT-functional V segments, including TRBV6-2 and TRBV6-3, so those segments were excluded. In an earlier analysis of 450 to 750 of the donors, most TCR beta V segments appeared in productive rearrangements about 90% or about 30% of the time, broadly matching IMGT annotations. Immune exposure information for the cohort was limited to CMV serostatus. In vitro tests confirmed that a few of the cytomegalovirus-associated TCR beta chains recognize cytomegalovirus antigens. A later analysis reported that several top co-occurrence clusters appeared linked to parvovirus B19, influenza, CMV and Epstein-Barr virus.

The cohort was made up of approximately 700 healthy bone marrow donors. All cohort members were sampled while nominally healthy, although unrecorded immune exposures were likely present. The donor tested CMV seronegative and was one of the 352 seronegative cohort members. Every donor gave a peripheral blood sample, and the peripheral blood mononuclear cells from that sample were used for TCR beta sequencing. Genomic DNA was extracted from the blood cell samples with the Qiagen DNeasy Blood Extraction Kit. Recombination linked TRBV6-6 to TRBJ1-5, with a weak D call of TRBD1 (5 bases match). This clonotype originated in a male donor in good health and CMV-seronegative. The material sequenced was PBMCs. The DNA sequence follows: TGTGCCAGCACCCTCGGGAGGGACGGCAATCAGCCCCAGCATTTT. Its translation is CASTLGRDGNQPQHF.